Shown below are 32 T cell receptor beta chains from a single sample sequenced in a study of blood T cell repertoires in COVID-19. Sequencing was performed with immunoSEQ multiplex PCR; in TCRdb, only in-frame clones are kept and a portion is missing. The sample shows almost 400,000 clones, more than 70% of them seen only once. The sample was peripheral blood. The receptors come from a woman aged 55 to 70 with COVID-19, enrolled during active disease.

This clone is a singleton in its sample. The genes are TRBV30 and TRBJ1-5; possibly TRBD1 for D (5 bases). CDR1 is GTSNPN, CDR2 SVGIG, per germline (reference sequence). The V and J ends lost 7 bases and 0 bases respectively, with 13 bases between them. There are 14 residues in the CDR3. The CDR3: CASPPTVSNQPQHF. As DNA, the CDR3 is TGTGCCTCTCCTCCGACAGTTAGCAATCAGCCCCAGCATTTT.

In DNA form, the CDR3 reads TGTGCCAGCAGATTAACAGGGACGGGCAATCAGCCCCAGCATTTT. Protein: CASRLTGTGNQPQHF. The genes are TRBV6-5 and TRBJ1-5, with D possibly TRBD1 on 6 matching bases. Trimming removed 6 bases from V and 2 bases from J, with 14 bases in between. Per the germline V gene, CDR1 is MNHEY and CDR2 is SVGAGI. This CDR3 is 15 amino acids long.

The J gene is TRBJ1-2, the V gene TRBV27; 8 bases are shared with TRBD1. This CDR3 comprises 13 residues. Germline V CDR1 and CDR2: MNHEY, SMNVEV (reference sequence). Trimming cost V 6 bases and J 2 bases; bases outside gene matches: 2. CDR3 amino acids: CASRDRDNYGYTF. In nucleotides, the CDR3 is TGTGCCAGCAGGGACAGGGACAACTATGGCTACACCTTC.

The DNA of the CDR3 is TGTGCCACCCGTAAGCGGGTAGGCGAAGAGACCCAGTACTTC. This sequence encodes CATRKRVGEETQYF. This chain links TRBV24-1 with TRBJ2-5, with D possibly being TRBD2 (6 bases). V dropped 9 bases and J dropped 3 bases, with 16 bases sitting between them. This CDR3 is 14 amino acids long. CDR1 and CDR2 from the germline V gene are KGHDR and SFDVKD.

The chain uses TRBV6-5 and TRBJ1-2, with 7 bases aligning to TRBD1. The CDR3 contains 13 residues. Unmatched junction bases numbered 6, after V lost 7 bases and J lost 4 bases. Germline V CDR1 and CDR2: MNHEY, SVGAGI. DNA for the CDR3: TGTGCCAGCACCAGGACAGGCTTCTATGGCTACACCTTC. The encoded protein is CASTRTGFYGYTF.

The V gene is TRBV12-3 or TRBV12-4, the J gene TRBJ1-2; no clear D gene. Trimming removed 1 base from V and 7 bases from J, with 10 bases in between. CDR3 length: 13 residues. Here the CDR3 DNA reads TGTGCCAGCAGTTTAGACGGGGTCGGTGGCTACACCTTC. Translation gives CASSLDGVGGYTF.

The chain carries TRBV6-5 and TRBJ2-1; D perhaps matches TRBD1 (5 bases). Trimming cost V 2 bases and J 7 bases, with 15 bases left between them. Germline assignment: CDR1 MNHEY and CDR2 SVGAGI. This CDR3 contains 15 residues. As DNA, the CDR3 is TGTGCCAGCAGTTACCGGCGATCCTACAGGAATGAGCAGTTCTTC. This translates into CASSYRRSYRNEQFF.

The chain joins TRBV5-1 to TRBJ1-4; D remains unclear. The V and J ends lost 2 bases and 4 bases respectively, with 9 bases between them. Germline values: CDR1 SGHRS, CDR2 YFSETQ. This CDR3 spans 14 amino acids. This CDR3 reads CASSFDMGNEKLFF. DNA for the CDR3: TGCGCCAGCAGCTTCGACATGGGTAATGAAAAACTGTTTTTT.

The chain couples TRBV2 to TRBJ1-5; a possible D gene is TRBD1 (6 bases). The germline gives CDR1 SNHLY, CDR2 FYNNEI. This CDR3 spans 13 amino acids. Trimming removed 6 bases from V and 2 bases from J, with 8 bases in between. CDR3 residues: CASRYRGNQPQHF. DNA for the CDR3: TGTGCCAGCAGGTACAGGGGCAATCAGCCCCAGCATTTT.

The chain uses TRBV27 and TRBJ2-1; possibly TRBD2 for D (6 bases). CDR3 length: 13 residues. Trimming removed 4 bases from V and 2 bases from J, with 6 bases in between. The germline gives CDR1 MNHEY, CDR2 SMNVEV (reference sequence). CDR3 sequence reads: CASSSGAYNEQFF. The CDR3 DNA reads TGTGCCAGCAGTTCGGGAGCCTACAATGAGCAGTTCTTC.

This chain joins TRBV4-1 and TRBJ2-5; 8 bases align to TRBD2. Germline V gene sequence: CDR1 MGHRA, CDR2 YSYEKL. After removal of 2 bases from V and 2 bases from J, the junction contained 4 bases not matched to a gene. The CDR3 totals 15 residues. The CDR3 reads CASSQLGLGQETQYF. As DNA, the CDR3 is TGCGCCAGCAGCCAACTGGGACTAGGGCAAGAGACCCAGTACTTC.

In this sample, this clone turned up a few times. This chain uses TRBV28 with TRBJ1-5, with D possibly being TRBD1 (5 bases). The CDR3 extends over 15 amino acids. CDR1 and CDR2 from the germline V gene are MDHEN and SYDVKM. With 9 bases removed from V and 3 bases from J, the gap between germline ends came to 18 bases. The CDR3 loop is CASYPMEGPNQPQHF. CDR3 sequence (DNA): TGTGCCAGTTATCCCATGGAGGGGCCCAATCAGCCCCAGCATTTT.

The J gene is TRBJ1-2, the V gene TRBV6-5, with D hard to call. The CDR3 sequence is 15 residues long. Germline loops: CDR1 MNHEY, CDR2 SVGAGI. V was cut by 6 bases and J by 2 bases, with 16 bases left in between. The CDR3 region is CASRRDKQFNYGYTF. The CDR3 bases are TGTGCCAGCAGAAGAGATAAACAGTTCAACTATGGCTACACCTTC.

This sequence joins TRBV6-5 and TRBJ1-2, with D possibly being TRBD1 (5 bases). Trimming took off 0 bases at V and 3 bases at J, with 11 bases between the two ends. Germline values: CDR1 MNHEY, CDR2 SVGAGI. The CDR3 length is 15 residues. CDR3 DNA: TGTGCCAGCAGTTACTCGACTAGGGGTGACTATGGCTACACCTTC. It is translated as CASSYSTRGDYGYTF.

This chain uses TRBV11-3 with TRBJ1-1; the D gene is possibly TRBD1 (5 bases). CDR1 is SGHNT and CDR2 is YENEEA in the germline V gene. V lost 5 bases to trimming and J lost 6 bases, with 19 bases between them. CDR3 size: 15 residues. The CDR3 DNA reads TGTGCCAGCAGCCTGGGGGGTGGAGGAGAACCTGAAGCTTTCTTT. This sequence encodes CASSLGGGGEPEAFF.

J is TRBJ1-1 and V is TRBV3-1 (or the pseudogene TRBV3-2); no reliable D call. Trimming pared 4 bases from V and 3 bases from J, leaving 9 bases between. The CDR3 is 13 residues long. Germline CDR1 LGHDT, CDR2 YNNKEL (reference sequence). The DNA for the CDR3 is TGTGCCAGCAGCCGAACAGCTGACACTGAAGCTTTCTTT. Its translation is CASSRTADTEAFF.

The CDR3 reads CASGGASGYEQYF. CDR3 nucleotide sequence: TGCGCCAGCGGAGGGGCGAGTGGCTACGAGCAGTACTTC. The chain uses TRBV5-1 and TRBJ2-7; D may be TRBD2 (6 bases). Germline V gene sequence: CDR1 SGHRS, CDR2 YFSETQ. The CDR3 is 13 amino acids. The V gene lost 7 bases and the J gene lost 3 bases, with 14 bases spanning the gap.

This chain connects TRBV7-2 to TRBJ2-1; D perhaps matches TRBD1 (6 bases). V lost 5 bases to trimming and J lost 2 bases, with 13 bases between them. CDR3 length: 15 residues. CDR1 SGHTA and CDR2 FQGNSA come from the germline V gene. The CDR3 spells CASSPSQGPYNEQFF. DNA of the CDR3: TGTGCCAGCAGCCCTAGCCAGGGGCCCTACAATGAGCAGTTCTTC.

The CDR3 loop reads CASSLRQGNEQFF. The DNA of the CDR3 is TGTGCCAGCAGTCTAAGACAGGGGAATGAGCAGTTCTTC. The V and J genes are TRBV3-1 (or the pseudogene TRBV3-2) and TRBJ2-1, with 8 bases lining up with TRBD1. With 6 bases clipped from V and 7 bases from J, the junction kept 5 bases outside the gene matches. This CDR3 contains 13 residues. From germline, CDR1 is LGHDT and CDR2 YNNKEL (reference sequence).

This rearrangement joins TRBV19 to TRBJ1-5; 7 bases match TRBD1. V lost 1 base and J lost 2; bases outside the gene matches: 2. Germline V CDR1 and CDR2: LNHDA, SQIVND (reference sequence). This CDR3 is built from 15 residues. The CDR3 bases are TGTGCCAGTAGTATAGGTGGGACAGGCAATCAGCCCCAGCATTTT. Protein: CASSIGGTGNQPQHF.

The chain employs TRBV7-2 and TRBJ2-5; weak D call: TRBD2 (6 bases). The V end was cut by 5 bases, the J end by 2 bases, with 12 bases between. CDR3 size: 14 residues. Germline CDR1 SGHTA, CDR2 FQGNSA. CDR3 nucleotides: TGTGCCAGCAGCCTCAGGGAGGTACAAGAGACCCAGTACTTC. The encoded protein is CASSLREVQETQYF.

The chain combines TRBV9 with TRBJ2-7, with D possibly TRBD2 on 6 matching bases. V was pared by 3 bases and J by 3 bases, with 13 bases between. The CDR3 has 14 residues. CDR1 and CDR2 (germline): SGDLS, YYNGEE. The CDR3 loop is CASSGGTPGYEQYF. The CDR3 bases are TGTGCCAGCAGCGGCGGGACTCCCGGCTACGAGCAGTACTTC.

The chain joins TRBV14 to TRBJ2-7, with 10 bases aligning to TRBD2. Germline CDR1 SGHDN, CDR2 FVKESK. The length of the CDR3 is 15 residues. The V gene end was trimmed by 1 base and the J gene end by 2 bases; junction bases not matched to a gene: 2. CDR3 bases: TGTGCCAGCAGCCAAGTTAGCGGGGGGACCTACGAGCAGTACTTC. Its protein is CASSQVSGGTYEQYF.

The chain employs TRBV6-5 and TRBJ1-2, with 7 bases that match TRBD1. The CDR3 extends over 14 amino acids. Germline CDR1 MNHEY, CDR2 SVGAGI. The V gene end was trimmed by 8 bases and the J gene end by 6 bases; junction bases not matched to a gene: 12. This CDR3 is CASLGRQGVNGYTF. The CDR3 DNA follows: TGTGCCAGCCTGGGGAGACAGGGTGTCAATGGCTACACCTTC.

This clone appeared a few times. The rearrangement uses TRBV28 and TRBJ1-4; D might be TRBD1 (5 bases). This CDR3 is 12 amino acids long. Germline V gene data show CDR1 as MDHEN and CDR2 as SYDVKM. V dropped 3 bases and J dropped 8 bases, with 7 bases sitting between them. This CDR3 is CASSLEGEKLFF. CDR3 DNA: TGTGCCAGCAGTTTGGAGGGGGAAAAACTGTTTTTT. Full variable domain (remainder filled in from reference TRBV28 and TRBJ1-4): DVKVTQSSRYLVKRTGEKVFLECVQDMDHENMFWYRQDPGLGLRLIYFSYDVKMKEKGDIPEGYSVSREKKERFSLILESASTNQTSMYLCASSLEGEKLFFGSGTQLSVL.

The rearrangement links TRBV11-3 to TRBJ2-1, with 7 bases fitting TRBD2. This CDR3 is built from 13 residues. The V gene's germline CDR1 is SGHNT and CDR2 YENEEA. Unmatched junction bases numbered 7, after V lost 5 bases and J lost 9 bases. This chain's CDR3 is CASSLQVAGEQFF. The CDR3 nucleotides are TGTGCCAGCAGCCTCCAGGTAGCGGGTGAGCAGTTCTTC.

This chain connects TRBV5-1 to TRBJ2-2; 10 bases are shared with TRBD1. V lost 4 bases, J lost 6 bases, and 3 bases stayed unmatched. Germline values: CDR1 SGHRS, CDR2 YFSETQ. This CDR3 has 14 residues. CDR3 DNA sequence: TGCGCCAGCAGCCAGGGGACAGGGGCCGGGGAGCTGTTTTTT. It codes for CASSQGTGAGELFF. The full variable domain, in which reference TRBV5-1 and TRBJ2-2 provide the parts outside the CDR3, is KAGVTQTPRYLIKTRGQQVTLSCSPISGHRSVSWYQQTPGQGLQFLFEYFSETQRNKGNFPGRFSGRQFSNSRSEMNVSTLELGDSALYLCASSQGTGAGELFFGEGSRLTVL.

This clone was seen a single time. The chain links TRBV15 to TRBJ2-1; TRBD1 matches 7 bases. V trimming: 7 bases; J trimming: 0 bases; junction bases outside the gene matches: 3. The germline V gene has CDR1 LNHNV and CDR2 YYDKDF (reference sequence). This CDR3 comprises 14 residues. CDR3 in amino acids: CATMKGASYNEQFF. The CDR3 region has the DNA TGTGCCACCATGAAGGGGGCCTCCTACAATGAGCAGTTCTTC.

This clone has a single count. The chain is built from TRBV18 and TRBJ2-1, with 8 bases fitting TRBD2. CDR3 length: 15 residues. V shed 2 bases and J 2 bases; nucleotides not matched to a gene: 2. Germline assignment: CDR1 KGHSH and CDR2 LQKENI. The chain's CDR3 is CASSPSRGAYNEQFF. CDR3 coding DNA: TGTGCCAGCTCACCATCGCGGGGGGCCTACAATGAGCAGTTCTTC.

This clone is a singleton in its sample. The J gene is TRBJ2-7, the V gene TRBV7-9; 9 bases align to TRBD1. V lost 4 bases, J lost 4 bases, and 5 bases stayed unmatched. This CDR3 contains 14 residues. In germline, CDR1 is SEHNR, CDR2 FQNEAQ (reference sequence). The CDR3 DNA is TGTGCCAGCAGCTACGTGGACAGGGGTTACGAGCAGTACTTC. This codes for CASSYVDRGYEQYF.

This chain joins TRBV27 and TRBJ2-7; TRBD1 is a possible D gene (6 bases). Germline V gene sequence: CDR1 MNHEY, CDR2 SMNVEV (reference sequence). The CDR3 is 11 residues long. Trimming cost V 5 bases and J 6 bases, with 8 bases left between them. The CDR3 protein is CASSRGGEQYF. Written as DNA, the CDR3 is TGTGCCAGCAGTAGAGGGGGCGAGCAGTACTTC.

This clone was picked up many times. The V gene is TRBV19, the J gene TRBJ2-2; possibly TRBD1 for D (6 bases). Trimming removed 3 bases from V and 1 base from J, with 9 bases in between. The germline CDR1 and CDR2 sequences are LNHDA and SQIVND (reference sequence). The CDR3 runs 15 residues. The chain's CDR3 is CASSIPGQNTGELFF. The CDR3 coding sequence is TGTGCCAGTAGTATCCCGGGACAGAACACCGGGGAGCTGTTTTTT.